Each of the 7 T cell receptor beta chains below was sequenced from the same sample in a study of early T cells in non-severe SARS-CoV-2 infection. A single record per CDR3 protein comes from TCRdb applying MiXCR to the 5' RACE reads. The sample holds about 64,000 distinct CDR3 sequences, over 20% seen once. The sample was whole blood, taken at baseline. The receptors shown here come from an adult who was a healthcare worker with PCR-confirmed SARS-CoV-2 infection or an uninfected control (not recorded which).

This clonotype was observed a handful of times. The V gene is TRBV27, the J gene TRBJ1-2, with unresolved D. Per the germline V gene, CDR1 is MNHEY and CDR2 is SMNVEV (reference sequence). The CDR3 totals 13 residues. Trimming removed 3 bases from V and 5 bases from J, with 10 bases in between. CDR3 region: CASSFWGNYGYTF. The CDR3 DNA reads TGTGCCAGCAGTTTTTGGGGAAATTATGGCTACACCTTC.

Notes on this clonotype: The junction and the germline gene differ at one end; a read error may be behind it. This rearrangement joins TRBV5-4 to TRBJ1-1; no clear D. The germline V gene encodes CDR1 SGHNT and CDR2 YYREEE (reference sequence). This CDR3 comprises 14 residues. The CDR3 reads CASSLASVKTEAFF. CDR3 sequence (DNA): TGTGCCAGCAGCTTGGCGTCGGTGAAAACTGAAGCTTTCTTT.

This clonotype was recorded a few times. The CDR3 DNA sequence: TGTGCCAGCGGACGAAGCTCAGATACGCAGTATTTT. Residues: CASGRSSDTQYF. The V and J genes are TRBV6-5 and TRBJ2-3; D unresolved. V shed 8 bases and J shed 4 bases, with 10 bases lying between them. CDR1 MNHEY and CDR2 SVGAGI come from the germline V gene. This CDR3 contains 12 residues.

V and J are TRBV19 and TRBJ1-4; D possibly corresponds to TRBD1 (5 bases). V lost 3 bases and J lost 13, with 9 bases in between. This CDR3 comprises 11 residues. Germline-derived CDR1 and CDR2 are LNHDA and SQIVND (reference sequence). This CDR3 is CASSIAGRLFF. The CDR3 coding sequence is TGTGCCAGTAGTATCGCGGGGCGACTGTTTTTT.

The chain combines TRBV14 with TRBJ1-3; unclear D gene. CDR1 and CDR2 (germline): SGHDN, FVKESK. V was shortened by 4 bases and J by 2 bases, with 0 bases between the two germline ends. This CDR3 region has 11 residues. For the CDR3, the DNA is TGTGCCAGCAGCCCTGGAAACACCATATATTTT. Translation: CASSPGNTIYF.

This chain connects TRBV6-2 or TRBV6-3 to TRBJ2-1, with a possible D match to TRBD2 (6 bases). The CDR3 loop spans 12 amino acids. V gave up 5 bases and J gave up 5 bases, with 7 bases separating them. Germline CDR1 MNHEY, CDR2 SVGEGT. The CDR3 DNA sequence: TGTGCCAGCAGTCCGGGGGACAATGAGCAGTTCTTC. Translating gives CASSPGDNEQFF.

This clonotype was detected only a few times. This rearrangement joins TRBV7-8 to TRBJ2-1, with 15 bases fitting TRBD2. The length of the CDR3 is 15 residues. J lost 7 bases, V lost 4 bases, and 2 bases had no gene match. Germline assignment: CDR1 SGHVS and CDR2 FQNEAQ. The CDR3 protein is CASSSGLAGGNEQFF. The CDR3 DNA sequence: TGTGCCAGCAGCTCGGGACTAGCGGGGGGTAATGAGCAGTTCTTC.